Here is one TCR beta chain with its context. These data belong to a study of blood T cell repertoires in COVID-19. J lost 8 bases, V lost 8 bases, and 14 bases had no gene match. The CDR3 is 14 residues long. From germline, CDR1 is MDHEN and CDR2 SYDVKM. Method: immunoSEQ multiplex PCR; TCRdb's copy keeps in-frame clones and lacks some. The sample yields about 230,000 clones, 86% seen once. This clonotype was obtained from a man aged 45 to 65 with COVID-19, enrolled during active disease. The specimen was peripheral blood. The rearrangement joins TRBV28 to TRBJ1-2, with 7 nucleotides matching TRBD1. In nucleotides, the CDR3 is TGTGCCAGCCTGACAGGGTCTACTAATAGGGGCTACACCTTC. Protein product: CASLTGSTNRGYTF.